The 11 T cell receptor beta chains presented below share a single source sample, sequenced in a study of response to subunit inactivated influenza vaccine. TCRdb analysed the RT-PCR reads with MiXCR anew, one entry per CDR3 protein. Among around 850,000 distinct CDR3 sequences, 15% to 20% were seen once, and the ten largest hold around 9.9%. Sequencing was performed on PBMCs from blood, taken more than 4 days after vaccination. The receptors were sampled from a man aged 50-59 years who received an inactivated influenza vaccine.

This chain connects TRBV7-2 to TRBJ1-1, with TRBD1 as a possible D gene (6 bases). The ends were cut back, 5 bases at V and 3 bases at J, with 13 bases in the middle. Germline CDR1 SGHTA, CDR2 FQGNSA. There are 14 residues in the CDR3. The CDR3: CASSPDRWHTEAFF. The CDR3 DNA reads TGTGCCAGCAGCCCTGACAGGTGGCACACTGAAGCTTTCTTT. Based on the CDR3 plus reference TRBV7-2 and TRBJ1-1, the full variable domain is GAGVSQSPSNKVTEKGKDVELRCDPISGHTALYWYRQSLGQGLEFLIYFQGNSAPDKSGLPSDRFSAERTGGSVSTLTIQRTQQEDSAVYLCASSPDRWHTEAFFGQGTRLTVV.

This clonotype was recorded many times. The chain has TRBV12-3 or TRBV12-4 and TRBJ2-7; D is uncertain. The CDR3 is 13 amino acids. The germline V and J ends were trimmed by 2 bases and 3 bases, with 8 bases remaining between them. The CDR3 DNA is TGTGCCAGCAGTTTACGGGCAGTCTACGAGCAGTACTTC. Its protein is CASSLRAVYEQYF.

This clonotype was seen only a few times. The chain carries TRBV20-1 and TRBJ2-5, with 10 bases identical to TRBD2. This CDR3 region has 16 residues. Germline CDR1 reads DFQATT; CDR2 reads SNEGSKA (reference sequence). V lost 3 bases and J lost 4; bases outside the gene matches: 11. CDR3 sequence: CSASPTSGISAETQYF. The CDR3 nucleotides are TGCAGTGCTAGCCCTACTAGCGGGATTAGTGCAGAGACCCAGTACTTC.

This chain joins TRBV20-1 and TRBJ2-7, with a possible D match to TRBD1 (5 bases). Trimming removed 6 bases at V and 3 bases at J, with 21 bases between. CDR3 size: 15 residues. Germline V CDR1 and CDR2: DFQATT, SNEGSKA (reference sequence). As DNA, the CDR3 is TGCAGTGCCAAACCTTTCCAGGGCCTATACTACGAGCAGTACTTC. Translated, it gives CSAKPFQGLYYEQYF.

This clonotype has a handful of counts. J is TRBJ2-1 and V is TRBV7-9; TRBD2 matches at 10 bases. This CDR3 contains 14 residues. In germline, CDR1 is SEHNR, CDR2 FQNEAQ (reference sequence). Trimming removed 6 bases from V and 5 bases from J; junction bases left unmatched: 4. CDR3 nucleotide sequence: TGTGCCAGCAGGACTAGCGGGTTCCACAATGAGCAGTTCTTC. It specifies CASRTSGFHNEQFF.

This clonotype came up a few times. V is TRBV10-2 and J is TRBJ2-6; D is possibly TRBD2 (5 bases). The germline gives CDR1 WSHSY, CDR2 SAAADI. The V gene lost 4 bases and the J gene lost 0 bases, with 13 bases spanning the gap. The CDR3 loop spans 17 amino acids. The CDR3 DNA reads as TGCGCCAGCAGTGGAGGGAGACGGAGCTCTGGGGCCAACGTCCTGACTTTC. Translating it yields CASSGGRRSSGANVLTF.

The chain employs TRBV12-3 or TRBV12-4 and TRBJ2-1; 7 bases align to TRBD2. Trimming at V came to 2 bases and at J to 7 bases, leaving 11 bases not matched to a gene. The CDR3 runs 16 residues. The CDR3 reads CASSLTGGSVKNEQFF. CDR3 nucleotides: TGTGCCAGCAGTTTAACGGGCGGGAGTGTTAAAAATGAGCAGTTCTTC.

This CDR3 reads CASSPILQTSASSGQYF. For the CDR3, the DNA is TGTGCCAGCAGCCCAATACTCCAGACTAGCGCCAGCTCCGGGCAGTACTTC. V is TRBV6-1 and J is TRBJ2-7; TRBD2 agrees at 8 bases. V lost 6 bases, J lost 9 bases, and 22 bases stayed unmatched. The CDR3 loop spans 17 amino acids. Germline loops: CDR1 MNHNS, CDR2 SASEGT.

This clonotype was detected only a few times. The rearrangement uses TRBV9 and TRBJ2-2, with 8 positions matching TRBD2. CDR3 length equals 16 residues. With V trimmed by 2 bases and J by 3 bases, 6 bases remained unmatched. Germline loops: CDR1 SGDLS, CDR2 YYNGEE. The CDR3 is CASSVHGRAYTGELFF. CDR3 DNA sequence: TGTGCCAGCAGCGTCCACGGGAGGGCCTACACCGGGGAGCTGTTTTTT.

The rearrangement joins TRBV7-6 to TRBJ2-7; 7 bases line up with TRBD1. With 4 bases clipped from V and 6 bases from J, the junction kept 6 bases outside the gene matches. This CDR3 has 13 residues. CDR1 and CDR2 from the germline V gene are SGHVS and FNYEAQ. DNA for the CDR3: TGTGCCAGCAGCTCCGGGACAGTCAGCGAGCAGTACTTC. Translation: CASSSGTVSEQYF. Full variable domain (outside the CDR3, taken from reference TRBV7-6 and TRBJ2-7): GAGVSQSPRYKVTKRGQDVALRCDPISGHVSLYWYRQALGQGPEFLTYFNYEAQQDKSGLPNDRFSAERPEGSISTLTIQRTEQRDSAMYRCASSSGTVSEQYFGPGTRLTVT.

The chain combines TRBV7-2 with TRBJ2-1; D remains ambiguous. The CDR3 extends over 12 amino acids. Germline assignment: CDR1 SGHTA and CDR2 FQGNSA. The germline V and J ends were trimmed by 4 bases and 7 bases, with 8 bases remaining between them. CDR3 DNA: TGTGCCAGCAGCTGGGGTCGGAATGAGCAGTTCTTC. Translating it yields CASSWGRNEQFF.